This T cell receptor (beta chain) was identified during a study of neurological immune-mediated disorders. Healthy controls comprised blood bank volunteers in Maryland, USA. Stored at -80 C, 2 million PBMCs were the source of the unsorted libraries. The cDNA was generated by 5'RACE with 10-nucleotide random UMIs. Each CDR3 protein is one row after TCRdb ran MiXCR on the 5' RACE reads. The table records 25,000 to 35,000 distinct CDR3 sequences, around 21% of them present only once. The CDR3 covers 13 residues. Trimming pared 6 bases from V and 2 bases from J, leaving 9 bases between. Germline values: CDR1 WNHNN, CDR2 SYGVQD (reference sequence).

The clonotype was recovered from a woman in her sixties in good health. Sample: PBMCs. This chain uses TRBV10-1 with TRBJ2-3; possibly TRBD2 for D (5 bases). CDR3 sequence (DNA): TGCGCCAGCAGGAGCGGTCCCACAGATACGCAGTATTTT. Protein: CASRSGPTDTQYF.